This is a list of T cell receptor beta chains from one sample in a study of shared clonotypes between healthy human individuals. Libraries were prepared by immunoSEQ multiplex PCR; TCRdb keeps only in-frame clonotypes and omits some of them. Of 2 million to 2.5 million clones in the sample, more than 85% were seen once. Sequenced input: naive CD8+ T cells from PBMCs. The source is a man younger than 30 in good health. Some clones in this sample may be carry-over from other donors' samples. CDR3s include the opening cysteine and the closing phenylalanine or tryptophan. Each record gives: clone size, CDR3 length, V gene, D gene, J gene, CDR3 DNA, CDR3 protein. The D gene is left open where the match is weak. A clone size is listed for some rows: how often the clone was seen (once, few, many), or a class if it is expanded.

abundance: NA; len: 14; v_gene: TRBV7-2; d_gene: NA; j_gene: TRBJ2-3; CDR3nt: TGTGCCAGCAGCTCCTTGGCCGACTGGTATACGCAGTATTTT; CDR3aa: CASSSLADWYTQYF
abundance: NA; len: 17; v_gene: TRBV9; d_gene: NA; j_gene: TRBJ1-1; CDR3nt: TGTGCCAGCAGCGTAGCCGGTTTCACGGGGCTGAACACTGAAGCTTTCTTT; CDR3aa: CASSVAGFTGLNTEAFF
abundance: NA; len: 15; v_gene: TRBV18; d_gene: TRBD1; j_gene: TRBJ2-7; CDR3nt: TGTGCCAGCTCACTGGGACAGGGTTTCAACTACGAGCAGTACTTC; CDR3aa: CASSLGQGFNYEQYF
abundance: NA; len: 12; v_gene: TRBV5-4; d_gene: NA; j_gene: TRBJ2-1; CDR3nt: TGTGCCAGCAGCTTACGGCTAAATGAGCAGTTCTTC; CDR3aa: CASSLRLNEQFF
abundance: NA; len: 12; v_gene: TRBV27; d_gene: NA; j_gene: TRBJ2-1; CDR3nt: TGTGCCAGCAGTTTACGGGGGAATGAGCAGTTCTTC; CDR3aa: CASSLRGNEQFF
abundance: NA; len: 16; v_gene: TRBV5-1; d_gene: TRBD1; j_gene: TRBJ2-2; CDR3nt: TGCGCCAGCAGCTTGGACCGCCAGGGGGACACCGGGGAGCTGTTTTTT; CDR3aa: CASSLDRQGDTGELFF
abundance: NA; len: 14; v_gene: TRBV15; d_gene: NA; j_gene: TRBJ2-7; CDR3nt: TGTGCCACCGGAGCTTTTGTGGGCTCCTACGAGCAGTACTTC; CDR3aa: CATGAFVGSYEQYF
abundance: NA; len: 14; v_gene: TRBV7-9; d_gene: NA; j_gene: TRBJ2-1; CDR3nt: TGTGCCAGCAGCTTCACAGGCTCCTACAATGAGCAGTTCTTC; CDR3aa: CASSFTGSYNEQFF
abundance: NA; len: 15; v_gene: TRBV19; d_gene: NA; j_gene: TRBJ1-2; CDR3nt: TGTGCCAGTAGTATAGATGTGGGCGTCGACTATGGCTACACCTTC; CDR3aa: CASSIDVGVDYGYTF
abundance: NA; len: 17; v_gene: TRBV7-9; d_gene: TRBD2; j_gene: TRBJ2-7; CDR3nt: TGTGCCAGCAGCCCATCCCTAGCGGGAGTTCTCTCCAACGAGCAGTACTTC; CDR3aa: CASSPSLAGVLSNEQYF
abundance: NA; len: 16; v_gene: TRBV28; d_gene: NA; j_gene: TRBJ1-1; CDR3nt: TGTGCCAGCAGTTTAGAACCCAGCGTTTTGAACACTGAAGCTTTCTTT; CDR3aa: CASSLEPSVLNTEAFF
abundance: NA; len: 15; v_gene: TRBV25-1; d_gene: NA; j_gene: TRBJ1-1; CDR3nt: TGTGCCAGCAGTGATCCCGGGGGCGCGGGGACTGAAGCTTTCTTT; CDR3aa: CASSDPGGAGTEAFF
abundance: few; len: 13; v_gene: TRBV6-5; d_gene: NA; j_gene: TRBJ1-2; CDR3nt: TGTGCCAGCAGCCACAGGGAGGACTATGGCTACACCTTC; CDR3aa: CASSHREDYGYTF
abundance: NA; len: 15; v_gene: TRBV27; d_gene: TRBD1; j_gene: TRBJ2-7; CDR3nt: TGTGCCAGCAGTTTACGGGACAGCAGCTCCTACGAGCAGTACTTC; CDR3aa: CASSLRDSSSYEQYF
abundance: NA; len: 15; v_gene: TRBV6-5; d_gene: NA; j_gene: TRBJ2-2; CDR3nt: TGTGCCAGCAGTTACGCGGAAGACAACACCGGGGAGCTGTTTTTT; CDR3aa: CASSYAEDNTGELFF
abundance: NA; len: 17; v_gene: TRBV25-1; d_gene: NA; j_gene: TRBJ2-1; CDR3nt: TGTGCCAGCACCACCTCCTTCGCGGAGGAGACGGGAAATGAGCAGTTCTTC; CDR3aa: CASTTSFAEETGNEQFF
abundance: once; len: 12; v_gene: TRBV29-1; d_gene: NA; j_gene: TRBJ2-7; CDR3nt: TGCAGCGTCTTAACAGGAGCATACGAGCAGTACTTC; CDR3aa: CSVLTGAYEQYF
abundance: NA; len: 12; v_gene: TRBV19; d_gene: TRBD1; j_gene: TRBJ1-2; CDR3nt: TGTGCCAGTCTCCAGGGGGTCTATGGCTACACCTTC; CDR3aa: CASLQGVYGYTF
abundance: NA; len: 13; v_gene: TRBV6-1; d_gene: TRBD1; j_gene: TRBJ2-1; CDR3nt: TGTGCCAGCAACGACAGGGTAGACAATGAGCAGTTCTTC; CDR3aa: CASNDRVDNEQFF
abundance: NA; len: 14; v_gene: TRBV18; d_gene: TRBD1; j_gene: TRBJ1-1; CDR3nt: TGTGCCAGCTCACCCCAGGGGGCGCCGGTTGAAGCTTTCTTT; CDR3aa: CASSPQGAPVEAFF
abundance: NA; len: 12; v_gene: TRBV7-9; d_gene: NA; j_gene: TRBJ1-2; CDR3nt: TGTGCCAGCAGCTTTCCAGGTGATGGCTACACCTTC; CDR3aa: CASSFPGDGYTF
abundance: NA; len: 14; v_gene: TRBV10-2; d_gene: NA; j_gene: TRBJ2-2; CDR3nt: TGCGCCAGCAGTGAGTTAATAGCTGGCGGGGAGCTGTTTTTT; CDR3aa: CASSELIAGGELFF
abundance: once; len: 16; v_gene: TRBV11-2; d_gene: TRBD2; j_gene: TRBJ2-7; CDR3nt: TGTGCCAGCAGCCCCCCCACTAGCGGGCCCTCCTACGAGCAGTACTTC; CDR3aa: CASSPPTSGPSYEQYF
abundance: NA; len: 14; v_gene: TRBV7-9; d_gene: NA; j_gene: TRBJ1-5; CDR3nt: TGTGCCAGCAGCTTAGTGGATAGCAATCAGCCCCAGCATTTT; CDR3aa: CASSLVDSNQPQHF
abundance: NA; len: 14; v_gene: TRBV27; d_gene: NA; j_gene: TRBJ1-2; CDR3nt: TGTGCCAGCAGTCCGGCGTGGGGGGGGAACGGCTACACCTTC; CDR3aa: CASSPAWGGNGYTF
abundance: few; len: 12; v_gene: TRBV9; d_gene: NA; j_gene: TRBJ1-2; CDR3nt: TGTGCCAGCAGTGGGGGAGACTATGGCTACACCTTC; CDR3aa: CASSGGDYGYTF
abundance: NA; len: 15; v_gene: TRBV27; d_gene: NA; j_gene: TRBJ2-1; CDR3nt: TGTGCCAGCAGTCCTTCTCTAGGCTCATACAATGAGCAGTTCTTC; CDR3aa: CASSPSLGSYNEQFF
abundance: NA; len: 16; v_gene: TRBV10-3; d_gene: TRBD1; j_gene: TRBJ2-7; CDR3nt: TGTGCCATCAGTGAGTTGGGGGGGGACAGGGTGTACGAGCAGTACTTC; CDR3aa: CAISELGGDRVYEQYF
abundance: NA; len: 15; v_gene: TRBV2; d_gene: NA; j_gene: TRBJ2-7; CDR3nt: TGTGCCAGCAGTCCCCGGGACGGACCTGCCCACGAGCAGTACTTC; CDR3aa: CASSPRDGPAHEQYF
abundance: NA; len: 14; v_gene: TRBV7-3; d_gene: TRBD2; j_gene: TRBJ2-1; CDR3nt: TGTGCCAGCAGCCTAGCGGGAGGTTTTAATGAGCAGTTCTTC; CDR3aa: CASSLAGGFNEQFF
abundance: NA; len: 13; v_gene: TRBV2; d_gene: NA; j_gene: TRBJ1-2; CDR3nt: TGTGCCAGCAGTGCCGGGCCAACCGATGGCTACACCTTC; CDR3aa: CASSAGPTDGYTF
abundance: NA; len: 14; v_gene: TRBV4-2; d_gene: TRBD1; j_gene: TRBJ1-2; CDR3nt: TGTGCCAGCAGCCATAACAGGGGGACCTATGGCTACACCTTC; CDR3aa: CASSHNRGTYGYTF
abundance: NA; len: 12; v_gene: TRBV6-1; d_gene: NA; j_gene: TRBJ2-5; CDR3nt: TGTGCCAGCAGGGATACAAGGGAGACCCAGTACTTC; CDR3aa: CASRDTRETQYF
abundance: NA; len: 16; v_gene: TRBV28; d_gene: TRBD2; j_gene: TRBJ2-3; CDR3nt: TGTGCCAGCAGTTACGGACTAGCGGGAGTGTCAGATACGCAGTATTTT; CDR3aa: CASSYGLAGVSDTQYF
abundance: NA; len: 16; v_gene: TRBV5-6; d_gene: NA; j_gene: TRBJ2-3; CDR3nt: TGTGCCAGCAGCCCTAACTGGGGGGCTGACCAGGATACGCAGTATTTT; CDR3aa: CASSPNWGADQDTQYF
abundance: NA; len: 14; v_gene: TRBV5-3; d_gene: NA; j_gene: TRBJ1-4; CDR3nt: TGTGCCAGAAGTTTGGGGGCGTCTAATGAAAAACTGTTTTTT; CDR3aa: CARSLGASNEKLFF
abundance: once; len: 15; v_gene: TRBV27; d_gene: NA; j_gene: TRBJ2-7; CDR3nt: TGTGCCAGCAGTTTGGGCTACCGAACTACCTACGAGCAGTACTTC; CDR3aa: CASSLGYRTTYEQYF
abundance: NA; len: 11; v_gene: TRBV29-1; d_gene: NA; j_gene: TRBJ2-5; CDR3nt: TGCAGCGTTGTGTCCTGGTGGGAGCAGTACTTC; CDR3aa: CSVVSWWEQYF
abundance: NA; len: 17; v_gene: TRBV29-1; d_gene: NA; j_gene: TRBJ1-1; CDR3nt: TGCAGCGTGCGAAAGAAAGATTGGGGGTCGATGAGAACTGAAGCTTTCTTT; CDR3aa: CSVRKKDWGSMRTEAFF
abundance: NA; len: 16; v_gene: TRBV27; d_gene: TRBD1; j_gene: TRBJ2-7; CDR3nt: TGTGCCAGCAGTTATTCACAGGGGGCCCAAACCTACGAGCAGTACTTC; CDR3aa: CASSYSQGAQTYEQYF
abundance: NA; len: 13; v_gene: TRBV30; d_gene: TRBD1; j_gene: TRBJ1-2; CDR3nt: TGTGCCTGGAGTACAGGGGGCGCCTATGGCTACACCTTC; CDR3aa: CAWSTGGAYGYTF
abundance: NA; len: 17; v_gene: TRBV19; d_gene: NA; j_gene: TRBJ1-3; CDR3nt: TGTGCCAGTAGTATTTGGGTGGAGACGCCTTCTGGAAACACCATATATTTT; CDR3aa: CASSIWVETPSGNTIYF
abundance: NA; len: 13; v_gene: TRBV19; d_gene: NA; j_gene: TRBJ2-1; CDR3nt: TGTGCCAGTAGTATAGGGACCTACAATGAGCAGTTCTTC; CDR3aa: CASSIGTYNEQFF
abundance: NA; len: 15; v_gene: TRBV11-2; d_gene: TRBD1; j_gene: TRBJ2-5; CDR3nt: TGTGCCAGCAACTACGGACAGGGGGGTTTAGAGACCCAGTACTTC; CDR3aa: CASNYGQGGLETQYF
abundance: once; len: 11; v_gene: TRBV9; d_gene: NA; j_gene: TRBJ1-4; CDR3nt: TGTGCCGAATATTCGCGGGAAAAACTGTTTTTT; CDR3aa: CAEYSREKLFF
abundance: NA; len: 16; v_gene: TRBV7-2; d_gene: TRBD1; j_gene: TRBJ2-7; CDR3nt: TGTGCCAGCAGCTCTCGGACAGGTGACAGGGTCCACGAGCAGTACTTC; CDR3aa: CASSSRTGDRVHEQYF
abundance: NA; len: 11; v_gene: TRBV29-1; d_gene: NA; j_gene: TRBJ2-1; CDR3nt: TGCAGCGTTGATGGGGACAATGAGCAGTTCTTC; CDR3aa: CSVDGDNEQFF
abundance: NA; len: 17; v_gene: TRBV11-1; d_gene: NA; j_gene: TRBJ2-1; CDR3nt: TGTGCCAGCAGCTTCGGAAGGGGCGGGGTAGCCTACAATGAGCAGTTCTTC; CDR3aa: CASSFGRGGVAYNEQFF
abundance: NA; len: 12; v_gene: TRBV6-5; d_gene: NA; j_gene: TRBJ1-1; CDR3nt: TGTGCCAGCAGTTACGGGGTAAACGAAGCTTTCTTT; CDR3aa: CASSYGVNEAFF
abundance: NA; len: 19; v_gene: TRBV28; d_gene: NA; j_gene: TRBJ2-5; CDR3nt: TGTGCCAGCAACCCGCCGGATCAGTGGGGGCCGGGGCCTGAAGAGACCCAGTACTTC; CDR3aa: CASNPPDQWGPGPEETQYF
abundance: few; len: 12; v_gene: TRBV7-9; d_gene: NA; j_gene: TRBJ2-2; CDR3nt: TGTGCCAGCACCCTCGACACCGGGGAGCTGTTTTTT; CDR3aa: CASTLDTGELFF
abundance: NA; len: 16; v_gene: TRBV28; d_gene: TRBD1; j_gene: TRBJ2-5; CDR3nt: TGTGCCAGCAGTGAACTAAAAGGTACAGGGGAAGGGACCCAGTACTTC; CDR3aa: CASSELKGTGEGTQYF
abundance: NA; len: 17; v_gene: TRBV21-1; d_gene: NA; j_gene: TRBJ1-1; CDR3nt: TGTGCCAGCATCCGACCTCGTGGGACAGGGAGGGAGGCTGAAGCTTTCTTT; CDR3aa: CASIRPRGTGREAEAFF
abundance: once; len: 15; v_gene: TRBV7-9; d_gene: NA; j_gene: TRBJ2-3; CDR3nt: TGTGCCAGCAGCCCCCCGCGGGACCATTCGAATACGCAGTATTTT; CDR3aa: CASSPPRDHSNTQYF
abundance: NA; len: 18; v_gene: TRBV28; d_gene: TRBD2; j_gene: TRBJ2-7; CDR3nt: TGTGCCAGCAGCTCCCCCTATCTCACTAGCGGGAGTTCCTACGAGCAGTACTTC; CDR3aa: CASSSPYLTSGSSYEQYF
abundance: NA; len: 17; v_gene: TRBV19; d_gene: TRBD1; j_gene: TRBJ1-5; CDR3nt: TGTGCCAGTAGTGTCCTGACCGGGACAGGGGTTAATCAGCCCCAGCATTTT; CDR3aa: CASSVLTGTGVNQPQHF
abundance: NA; len: 15; v_gene: TRBV29-1; d_gene: NA; j_gene: TRBJ2-7; CDR3nt: TGCAGCGTTGTAGGGAATGCAGGGATCGCCTACGAGCAGTACTTC; CDR3aa: CSVVGNAGIAYEQYF